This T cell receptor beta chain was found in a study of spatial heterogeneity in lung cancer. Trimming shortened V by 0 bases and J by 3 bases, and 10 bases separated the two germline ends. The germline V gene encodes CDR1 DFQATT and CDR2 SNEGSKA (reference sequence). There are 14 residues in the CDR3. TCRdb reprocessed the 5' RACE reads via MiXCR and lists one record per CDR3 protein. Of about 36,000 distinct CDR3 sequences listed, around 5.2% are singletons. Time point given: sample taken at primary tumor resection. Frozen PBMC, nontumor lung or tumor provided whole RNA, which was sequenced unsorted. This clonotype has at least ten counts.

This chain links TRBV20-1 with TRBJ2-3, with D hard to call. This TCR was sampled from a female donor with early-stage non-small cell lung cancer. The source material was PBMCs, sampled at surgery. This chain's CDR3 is CSARDLVQTDTQYF. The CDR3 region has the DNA TGCAGTGCTAGAGATCTAGTCCAGACAGATACGCAGTATTTT.